These 6 T cell receptor beta chains came from one sample sequenced in a study of blood T cell repertoires in COVID-19. Measured with immunoSEQ multiplex PCR; TCRdb has only the in-frame clones, and not every one. The sample carries about 150,000 clones, 88% recorded once. The specimen was peripheral blood. These receptors were taken from a human donor with COVID-19, enrolled during active disease. The donor label of this sample is uncertain.

The chain joins TRBV5-4 to TRBJ2-7; tentative D call: TRBD1 (7 bases). V lost 0 bases and J lost 1, with 14 bases in between. The germline gives CDR1 SGHNT, CDR2 YYREEE (reference sequence). The CDR3 sequence is 16 residues long. The CDR3 protein is CASSLVRQGGSYEQYF. In nucleotides, the CDR3 is TGTGCCAGCAGCTTGGTCCGGCAGGGGGGTTCCTACGAGCAGTACTTC.

The chain carries TRBV7-9 and TRBJ1-2, with 9 nucleotides matching TRBD1. The junction had 7 bases not matched to a gene; V was cut back by 3 bases and J by 2 bases. The CDR3 spans 16 residues. Germline CDR1 is SEHNR and CDR2 is FQNEAQ (reference sequence). The CDR3 spells CASSLPRDRENYGYTF. CDR3 nucleotides: TGTGCCAGCAGCTTGCCCCGGGACAGGGAGAACTATGGCTACACCTTC.

The chain joins TRBV3-1 (or the pseudogene TRBV3-2) to TRBJ1-4, with 9 bases identical to TRBD1. J gave up 6 bases and V 2 bases, and 4 bases lay outside the gene matches. CDR3 length: 15 residues. In germline, CDR1 is LGHDT, CDR2 YNNKEL (reference sequence). This chain's CDR3 is CASSQQGTGYEKLFF. The CDR3 region has the DNA TGTGCCAGCAGCCAACAAGGGACAGGGTATGAAAAACTGTTTTTT.

J is TRBJ2-7 and V is TRBV19; 7 bases map to TRBD2. This CDR3 contains 14 residues. The V gene's germline CDR1 is LNHDA and CDR2 SQIVND (reference sequence). V lost 8 bases to trimming and J lost 0 bases; unmatched junction nucleotides: 7. CDR3 DNA sequence: TGTGCCAGTTCTACGGGGAGGGGCTCCTACGAGCAGTACTTC. This translates into CASSTGRGSYEQYF.

V is TRBV19 and J is TRBJ2-2; 9 nucleotides line up with TRBD1. Germline loops: CDR1 LNHDA, CDR2 SQIVND (reference sequence). CDR3 size: 18 residues. With 1 base clipped from V and 2 bases from J, the junction kept 8 bases outside the gene matches. CDR3 DNA: TGTGCCAGTAGTATAGGGACAGGGGAAAAGGGTAACACCGGGGAGCTGTTTTTT. Translating it yields CASSIGTGEKGNTGELFF.

The rearrangement joins TRBV5-4 to TRBJ1-6; unclear D gene. Germline assignment: CDR1 SGHNT and CDR2 YYREEE (reference sequence). The V end was cut by 4 bases, the J end by 9 bases, with 14 bases between. The CDR3 spans 14 residues. CDR3 amino acids: CASSLDPRSSPLHF. Written as DNA, the CDR3 is TGTGCCAGCAGCCTGGACCCCCGGAGTTCACCCCTCCACTTT.